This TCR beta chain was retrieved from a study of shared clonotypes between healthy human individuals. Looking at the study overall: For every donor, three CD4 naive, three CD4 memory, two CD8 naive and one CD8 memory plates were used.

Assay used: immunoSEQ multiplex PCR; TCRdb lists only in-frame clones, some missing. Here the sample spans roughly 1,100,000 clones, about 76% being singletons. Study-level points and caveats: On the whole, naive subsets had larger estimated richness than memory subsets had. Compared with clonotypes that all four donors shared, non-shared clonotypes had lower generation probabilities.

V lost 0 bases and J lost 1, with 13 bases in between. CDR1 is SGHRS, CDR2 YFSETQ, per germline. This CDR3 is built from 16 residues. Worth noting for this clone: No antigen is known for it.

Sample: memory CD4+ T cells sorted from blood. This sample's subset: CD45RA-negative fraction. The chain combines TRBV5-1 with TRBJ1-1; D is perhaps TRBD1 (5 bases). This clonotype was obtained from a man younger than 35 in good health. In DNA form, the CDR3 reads TGCGCCAGCAGCTTGGTGGGACCAGAGTGGAACACTGAAGCTTTCTTT. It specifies CASSLVGPEWNTEAFF.